This TCR beta chain comes out of a study of identical twins. Study results and caveats: Without tracking the same donors, conclusions rested on cross-sectional statistical analysis. Out-of-frame alpha sequences shared by twins were enriched for low generation probability. Models underestimated out-of-frame TCR alpha sharing in monozygotic twins. Twins showed weaker excess sharing in their beta out-of-frame sequences.

This clonotype was counted a few times. Its antigen is not known. The CDR3 runs 15 residues. V lost 6 bases, J lost 3 bases, and 5 bases stayed unmatched. TCRdb recomputed calls from the 5' RACE reads with MiXCR, one row per CDR3 protein. The sample holds about 390,000 distinct CDR3 sequences; roughly 9% are singletons and the top ten take around 8.6%. The TCR originated in a woman aged 50 to 65 in good health. The material sequenced was naive T cells sorted from blood. The chain couples TRBV12-3 or TRBV12-4 to TRBJ2-1, with 10 bases aligning to TRBD2. This CDR3 reads CASRISGGYYNEQFF. The CDR3 DNA sequence: TGTGCCAGCAGAATTAGCGGGGGGTACTACAATGAGCAGTTCTTC.